These 14 T cell receptor beta chains were all obtained from the same sample, sequenced in a study of T cell changes during pregnancy in multiple sclerosis. TCRdb's copy holds only in-frame clones and misses some; the assay was immunoSEQ multiplex PCR. The sample records some 31,000 clones, roughly nine tenths being singletons. The starting material was CD8+ T cells from peripheral blood mononuclear cells, obtained in the second trimester of pregnancy. The source is a female donor in good health, enrolled as a control in a pregnancy study.

The chain couples TRBV5-6 to TRBJ1-1, with 8 nucleotides matching TRBD1. Germline V gives CDR1 SGHDT, CDR2 YYEEEE. The CDR3 has 12 residues. After removal of 7 bases from V and 6 bases from J, the junction contained 5 bases not matched to a gene. The CDR3 is CASYGQGAEAFF. For the CDR3, the DNA is TGTGCCAGCTACGGACAGGGTGCTGAAGCTTTCTTT.

The chain combines TRBV19 with TRBJ2-2; maybe TRBD1 (5 bases). CDR3 length: 14 amino acids. The germline gives CDR1 LNHDA, CDR2 SQIVND (reference sequence). Between the trimmed V and J ends, which lost 6 bases and 4 bases, there was a span of 12 bases. The CDR3 sequence: CASRETRGTGELFF. CDR3 nucleotides: TGTGCCAGTAGGGAGACAAGGGGCACCGGGGAGCTGTTTTTT.

The CDR3 spells CASSWGQMNTEAFF. CDR3 DNA sequence: TGTGCCAGCAGCTGGGGACAGATGAACACTGAAGCTTTCTTT. This rearrangement joins TRBV11-2 to TRBJ1-1; TRBD1 matches at 7 bases. The CDR3 is 14 amino acids. The germline V gene encodes CDR1 SGHAT and CDR2 FQNNGV. The ends lost 4 bases at V and 0 bases at J; junction bases unmatched: 2.

The rearrangement joins TRBV4-2 to TRBJ2-3; tentative D call: TRBD1 (6 bases). Trimming stripped 0 bases from V and 2 bases from J, with 9 bases between. The CDR3 is 15 amino acids. Germline values: CDR1 LGHNA, CDR2 YNFKEQ. CDR3 coding DNA: TGTGCCAGCAGCCAAGACAGGGGCTCCACAGATACGCAGTATTTT. Its protein product is CASSQDRGSTDTQYF.

V gene TRBV9 combines with J gene TRBJ2-3, with 7 nucleotides matching TRBD2. Trimming cost V 8 bases and J 3 bases; bases outside gene matches: 6. Germline V gives CDR1 SGDLS, CDR2 YYNGEE. The CDR3 consists of 13 residues. CDR3 sequence: CASSSGGTDTQYF. As DNA, the CDR3 is TGTGCCAGTTCTAGCGGAGGGACAGATACGCAGTATTTT. Based on the CDR3 plus reference TRBV9 and TRBJ2-3, the full variable domain is DSGVTQTPKHLITATGQRVTLRCSPRSGDLSVYWYQQSLDQGLQFLIQYYNGEERAKGNILERFSAQQFPDLHSELNLSSLELGDSALYFCASSSGGTDTQYFGPGTRLTVL.

The chain recombines TRBV7-8 with TRBJ2-3, with TRBD2 matching 8 bases. The CDR3 covers 15 residues. Germline assignment: CDR1 SGHVS and CDR2 FQNEAQ. The V gene end was trimmed by 8 bases and the J gene end by 6 bases; junction bases not matched to a gene: 13. In DNA form, the CDR3 reads TGTGCCAGCGGAGAATTAGCGGGGTTAGGGGATACGCAGTATTTT. Protein product: CASGELAGLGDTQYF.

The J gene is TRBJ1-1, the V gene TRBV7-9; D perhaps matches TRBD1 (5 bases). CDR1 is SEHNR, CDR2 FQNEAQ, per germline (reference sequence). The germline V and J ends were trimmed by 5 bases and 4 bases, with 11 bases remaining between them. The CDR3 has 13 residues. CDR3 DNA: TGTGCCAGCAGCCCGGGGGGTGGCACTGAAGCTTTCTTT. Translated: CASSPGGGTEAFF.

This clone appeared a single time. The chain uses TRBV4-3 and TRBJ1-4; possible D gene TRBD1, 5 bases. The CDR3 totals 16 residues. The germline V gene has CDR1 LGHNA and CDR2 YSLEER. V lost 0 bases to trimming and J lost 7 bases, with 15 bases between them. CDR3 DNA sequence: TGCGCCAGCAGCCAAGATCCGGCTAGCGGGGGTGAAAAACTGTTTTTT. The encoded protein is CASSQDPASGGEKLFF.

The CDR3 region has the DNA TGTGCCAGCAGCCAAGGACTAGCGGGGAGTAGGACAGATACGCAGTATTTT. Translating it yields CASSQGLAGSRTDTQYF. J is TRBJ2-3 and V is TRBV14, with 11 nucleotides matching TRBD2. V was clipped by 1 base and J by 3 bases; unmatched bases: 6. The CDR3 has 17 amino acids. CDR1 is SGHDN and CDR2 is FVKESK in the germline V gene.

This clone is medium-sized (0.01 to 0.1%) within its sample. V gene TRBV29-1 combines with J gene TRBJ2-1; the match to TRBD2 covers 10 bases. From germline, CDR1 is SQVTM and CDR2 ANQGSEA. CDR3 length equals 17 residues. V lost 6 bases and J lost 0; bases outside the gene matches: 11. The CDR3 DNA reads as TGCAGCGTGACGGGGGCTAGCGGGGGTTACTCCTACAATGAGCAGTTCTTC. Its protein product is CSVTGASGGYSYNEQFF.

This chain joins TRBV6-5 and TRBJ1-3; D is undetermined. The CDR3 is 14 amino acids. The V gene's germline CDR1 is MNHEY and CDR2 SVGAGI. V was shortened by 2 bases and J by 2 bases, with 7 bases between the two germline ends. CDR3 coding DNA: TGTGCCAGCAGTTACGCCGGGGCTGGAAACACCATATATTTT. Residues: CASSYAGAGNTIYF.

V and J are TRBV15 and TRBJ2-5, with 7 bases that match TRBD1. With V trimmed by 3 bases and J by 7 bases, 8 bases remained unmatched. The CDR3 sequence is 14 residues long. Per germline, CDR1 LNHNV and CDR2 YYDKDF (reference sequence). CDR3 nucleotide sequence: TGTGCCACCAGCAGTGAACGGGACAGCGGGACCCAGTACTTC. Protein: CATSSERDSGTQYF.

This sequence joins TRBV27 and TRBJ1-1, with TRBD1 matching over 7 bases. J gave up 1 base and V 7 bases, and 6 bases lay outside the gene matches. The germline CDR1 and CDR2 sequences are MNHEY and SMNVEV (reference sequence). The CDR3 has 14 amino acids. CDR3: CASISPGGNTEAFF. Here the CDR3 DNA reads TGTGCCAGCATATCACCAGGGGGGAACACTGAAGCTTTCTTT.

Remarks on this clone: At one end, the junction sequence differs from germline, possibly due to a read error. J is TRBJ1-2 and V is TRBV7-9, with 12 bases that match TRBD1. Germline V gene data show CDR1 as SEHNR and CDR2 as FQNEAQ (reference sequence). The CDR3 is 16 residues long. Written as DNA, the CDR3 is TGTGCCAGCAGTTTAGGGACAGGGGGCCTAAACTATGGCTACACCTTC. It codes for CASSLGTGGLNYGYTF. The variable domain in full, with the rest retrieved from reference TRBV7-9 and TRBJ1-2, is DTGVSQNPRHKITKRGQNVTFRCDPISEHNRLYWYRQTLGQGPEFLTYFQNEAQLEKSRLLSDRFSAERPKGSFSTLEIQRTEQGDSAMYLCASSLGTGGLNYGYTFGSGTRLTVV.